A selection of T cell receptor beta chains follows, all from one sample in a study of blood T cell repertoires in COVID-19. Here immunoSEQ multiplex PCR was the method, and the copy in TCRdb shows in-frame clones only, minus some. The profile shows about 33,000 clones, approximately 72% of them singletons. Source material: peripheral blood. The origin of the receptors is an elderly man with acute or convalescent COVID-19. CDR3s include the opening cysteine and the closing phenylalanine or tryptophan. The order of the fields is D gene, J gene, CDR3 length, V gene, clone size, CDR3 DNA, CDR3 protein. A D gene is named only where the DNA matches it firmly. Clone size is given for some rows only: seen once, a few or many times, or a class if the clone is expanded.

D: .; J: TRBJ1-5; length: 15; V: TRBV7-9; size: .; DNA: TGTGCCAGCAGCGCCCAAGGACCCCCGGGGCAGCCCCAGCATTTT; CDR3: CASSAQGPPGQPQHF
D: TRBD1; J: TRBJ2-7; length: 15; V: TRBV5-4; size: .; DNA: TGTGCCAGCAGCTTGCCGGGACAGGGGTTCAACGAGCAGTACTTC; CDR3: CASSLPGQGFNEQYF
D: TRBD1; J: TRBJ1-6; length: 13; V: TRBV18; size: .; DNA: TGTGCCAGCTGGGACAGAGATAATTCACCCCTCCACTTT; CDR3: CASWDRDNSPLHF
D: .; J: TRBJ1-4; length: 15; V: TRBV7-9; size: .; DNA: TGTGCCAGCAGCCCCCAGAGGGCGGGTAATGAAAAACTGTTTTTT; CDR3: CASSPQRAGNEKLFF
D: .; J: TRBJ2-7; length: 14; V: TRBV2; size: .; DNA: TGTGCCAGCAGAAGGACCGGGGTGGTGATCGAGCAGTACTTC; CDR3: CASRRTGVVIEQYF
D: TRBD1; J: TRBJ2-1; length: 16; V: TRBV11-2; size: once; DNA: TGTGCCAGCAGCGTGTTGACAGGGGTCGGGAACAATGAGCAGTTCTTC; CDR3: CASSVLTGVGNNEQFF
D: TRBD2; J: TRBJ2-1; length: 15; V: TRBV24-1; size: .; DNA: TGTGCCACCAGTGGGCTAGGGACTAGCGGAAATGAGCAGTTCTTC; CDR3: CATSGLGTSGNEQFF
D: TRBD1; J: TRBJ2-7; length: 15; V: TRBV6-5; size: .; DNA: TGTGCCAGCAGCCAAAGTAGACAGGGGCCCTACGAGCAGTACTTC; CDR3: CASSQSRQGPYEQYF
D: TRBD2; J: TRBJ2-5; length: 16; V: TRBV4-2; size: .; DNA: TGTGCCAGCAGCACGCGACTAGCGGGGGGACAAGAGACCCAGTACTTC; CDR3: CASSTRLAGGQETQYF
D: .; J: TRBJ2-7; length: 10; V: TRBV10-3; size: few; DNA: TGTGCCCTCAAGAGGTACGAGCAGTACTTC; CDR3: CALKRYEQYF
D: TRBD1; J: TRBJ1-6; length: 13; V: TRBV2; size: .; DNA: TGTGCCAGCAGCCTGACAGGGGATTCACCCCTCCACTTT; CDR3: CASSLTGDSPLHF
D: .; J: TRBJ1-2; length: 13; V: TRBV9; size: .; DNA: TGTGCCAGCAGCCTAAGCGGGGAGGGTGGCTACACCTTC; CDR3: CASSLSGEGGYTF
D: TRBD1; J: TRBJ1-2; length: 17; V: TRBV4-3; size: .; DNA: TGCGCCAGCAGCCATCTTGACTTCCGAGGACAGGGATATGGCTACACCTTC; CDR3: CASSHLDFRGQGYGYTF
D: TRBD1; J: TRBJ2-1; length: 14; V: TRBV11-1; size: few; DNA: TGTGCCAGCAGCTTACGGACAGGTCTCCATGAGCAGTTCTTC; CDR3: CASSLRTGLHEQFF
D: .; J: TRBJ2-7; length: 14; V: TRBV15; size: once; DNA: TGTGCCACCCGGGAGAAGAGTTTCTCCTACGAGCAGTACTTC; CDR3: CATREKSFSYEQYF
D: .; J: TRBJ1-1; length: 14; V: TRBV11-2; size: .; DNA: TGTGCCAGCAGCCCGACCCGCGGACAGACTGAAGCTTTCTTT; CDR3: CASSPTRGQTEAFF
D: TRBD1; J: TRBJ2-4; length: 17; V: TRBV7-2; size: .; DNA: TGTGCCAGCAGCCTATTAGTACAGGGGTTAGCCAAAAACATTCAGTACTTC; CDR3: CASSLLVQGLAKNIQYF
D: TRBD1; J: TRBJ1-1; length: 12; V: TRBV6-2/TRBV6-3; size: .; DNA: TGTGCCAGCAGTTACTTCGACAGGGAACCTTTCTTT; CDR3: CASSYFDREPFF
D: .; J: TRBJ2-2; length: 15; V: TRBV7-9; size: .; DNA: TGTGCCAGCAGCTCCAGGGCTCTCCTTTCCGGGGAGCTGTTTTTT; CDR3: CASSSRALLSGELFF
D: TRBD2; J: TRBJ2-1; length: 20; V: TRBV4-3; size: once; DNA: TGCGCCAGCAGCCAATTGGACGCTGGAGCGGGGGGACACCGGGGGAATGAGCAGTTCTTC; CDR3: CASSQLDAGAGGHRGNEQFF
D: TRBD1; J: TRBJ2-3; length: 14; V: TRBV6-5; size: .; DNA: TGTGCCAGCAGGCCTCCGACAGGGAGAGATACGCAGTATTTT; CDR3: CASRPPTGRDTQYF
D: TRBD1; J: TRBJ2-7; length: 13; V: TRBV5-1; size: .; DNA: TGCGCCAGCGGACAGGGTTCTCTATACGAGCAGTACTTC; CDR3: CASGQGSLYEQYF
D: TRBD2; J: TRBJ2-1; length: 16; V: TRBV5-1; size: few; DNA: TGCGCCAGCAGCGCATTAGCGGGGGACGCCCTAAATGAGCAGTTCTTC; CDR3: CASSALAGDALNEQFF
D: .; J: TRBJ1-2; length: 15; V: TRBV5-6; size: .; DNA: TGTGCCAGCAGCTTGTTCGAGACGAGGCACTATGGCTACACCTTC; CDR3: CASSLFETRHYGYTF
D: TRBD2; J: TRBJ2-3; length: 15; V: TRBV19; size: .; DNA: TGTGCCAGTGGGCACCGGGGGGCGGGGGGAGATACGCAGTATTTT; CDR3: CASGHRGAGGDTQYF
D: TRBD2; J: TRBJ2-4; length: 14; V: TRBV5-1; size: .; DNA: TGCGCCAGCAGCCCGGGACTAGCCGGGAACATTCAGTACTTC; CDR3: CASSPGLAGNIQYF
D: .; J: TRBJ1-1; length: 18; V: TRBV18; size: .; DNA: TGTGCCAGCTCACCAATCGCAGGGGATTCCCCTAATAACACTGAAGCTTTCTTT; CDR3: CASSPIAGDSPNNTEAFF
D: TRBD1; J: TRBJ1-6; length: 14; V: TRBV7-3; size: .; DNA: TGTGCCACCGGACAGGGTTCCTATAATTCACCCCTCCACTTT; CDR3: CATGQGSYNSPLHF
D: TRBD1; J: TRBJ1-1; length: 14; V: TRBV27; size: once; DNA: TGTGCCAGCAGTATCGGACAGGGGATCGGTGAAGCTTTCTTT; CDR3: CASSIGQGIGEAFF
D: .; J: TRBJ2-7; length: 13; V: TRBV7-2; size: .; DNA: TGTGCCAGCAGCGTGACAGCGTTCTACGAGCAGTACTTC; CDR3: CASSVTAFYEQYF
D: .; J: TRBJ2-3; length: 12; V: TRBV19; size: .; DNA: TGTGCCAGTAGTAACTCAAAGGATACGCAGTATTTT; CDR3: CASSNSKDTQYF
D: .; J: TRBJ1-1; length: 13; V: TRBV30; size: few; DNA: TGTGCCTGGAGTCTAGGAGGGGACACTGAAGCTTTCTTT; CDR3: CAWSLGGDTEAFF
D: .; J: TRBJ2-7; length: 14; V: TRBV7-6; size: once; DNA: TGTGCCAGCAGCTGGGCAGAGGGTCCCTACGAGCAGTACTTC; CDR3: CASSWAEGPYEQYF
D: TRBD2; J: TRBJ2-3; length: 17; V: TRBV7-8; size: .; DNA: TGTGCCAGCAGCTTAGTAGGGCTAGCGGCTAGCACAGATACGCAGTATTTT; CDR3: CASSLVGLAASTDTQYF
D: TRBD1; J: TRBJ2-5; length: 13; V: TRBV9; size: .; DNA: TGTGCCAGCGGCCGGGACAGGCAAGAGACCCAGTACTTC; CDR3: CASGRDRQETQYF
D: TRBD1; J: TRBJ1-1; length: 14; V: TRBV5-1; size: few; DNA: TGCGCCAGCAGCACGGACAGGGGGCACATAGGAGCTTTCTTT; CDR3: CASSTDRGHIGAFF
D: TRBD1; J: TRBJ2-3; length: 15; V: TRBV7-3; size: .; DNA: TGTGCCAGCAGCTCTACGGGACAGGGGGGAGATACGCAGTATTTT; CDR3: CASSSTGQGGDTQYF
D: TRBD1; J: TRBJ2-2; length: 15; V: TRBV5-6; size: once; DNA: TGTGCCAGCAGTCGGGACAGGGGGAACACCGGGGAGCTGTTTTTT; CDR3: CASSRDRGNTGELFF
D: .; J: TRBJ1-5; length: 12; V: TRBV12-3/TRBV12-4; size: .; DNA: TGTGCCAGCAGTTCAGGGTATCAGCCCCAGCATTTT; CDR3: CASSSGYQPQHF
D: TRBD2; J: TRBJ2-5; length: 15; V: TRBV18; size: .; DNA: TGTGCCAGCTCACCGAGCGGGGGGGCGGCAGAGACCCAGTACTTC; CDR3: CASSPSGGAAETQYF
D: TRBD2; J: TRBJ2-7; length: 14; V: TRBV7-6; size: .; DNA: TGTGCCAGCAGTCTAGCGGGGGGGCGCAACGAGCAGTACTTC; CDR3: CASSLAGGRNEQYF
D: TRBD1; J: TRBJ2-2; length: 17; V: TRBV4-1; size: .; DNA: TGCGCCAGCAGCCCTCAATCAGGGACAGAAAACACCGGGGAGCTGTTTTTT; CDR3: CASSPQSGTENTGELFF
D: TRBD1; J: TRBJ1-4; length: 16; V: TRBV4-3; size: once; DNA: TGCGCCAGCAGCCAAGATCTGGGACAGGGGTTAGTAAAACTGTTTTTT; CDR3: CASSQDLGQGLVKLFF
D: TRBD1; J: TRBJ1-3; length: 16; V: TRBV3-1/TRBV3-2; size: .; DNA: TGTGCCAGCAGCCGCGGGACAGGAGGTGCCGGAAACACCATATATTTT; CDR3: CASSRGTGGAGNTIYF
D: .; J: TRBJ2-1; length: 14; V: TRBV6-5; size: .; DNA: TGTGCCAGCAGTTACTCGCGGCTTAACAATGAGCAGTTCTTC; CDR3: CASSYSRLNNEQFF
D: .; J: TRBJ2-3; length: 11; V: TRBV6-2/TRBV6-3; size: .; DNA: TGTGCCAGCAGCAACGGGGATACGCAGTATTTT; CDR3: CASSNGDTQYF
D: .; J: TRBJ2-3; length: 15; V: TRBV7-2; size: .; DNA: TGTGCCAGCATCCGAAGTAGCGGCTTCACAGATACGCAGTATTTT; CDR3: CASIRSSGFTDTQYF
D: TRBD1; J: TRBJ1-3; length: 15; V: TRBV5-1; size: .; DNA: TGCGCCAGCAGCTTGGGACAGGGGTTAGGAAACACCATATATTTT; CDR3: CASSLGQGLGNTIYF
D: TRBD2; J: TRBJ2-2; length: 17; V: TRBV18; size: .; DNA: TGTGCCAGCTCACCCGTAGCGGGGGGGCCCGACACCGGGGAGCTGTTTTTT; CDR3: CASSPVAGGPDTGELFF
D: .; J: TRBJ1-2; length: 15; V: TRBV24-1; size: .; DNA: TGTGCCACCAGTCCCTCCGGAGGGGACTTCTATGGCTACACCTTC; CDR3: CATSPSGGDFYGYTF
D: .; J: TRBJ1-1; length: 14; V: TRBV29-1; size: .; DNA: TGCACGTCGACAGGCTTGGGCAGAAACACTGAAGCTTTCTTT; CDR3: CTSTGLGRNTEAFF
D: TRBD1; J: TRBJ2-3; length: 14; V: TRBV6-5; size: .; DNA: TGTGCCAGCAGCTTGGACAGGGCTAAAGATACGCAGTATTTT; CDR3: CASSLDRAKDTQYF
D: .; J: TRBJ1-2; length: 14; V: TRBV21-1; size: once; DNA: TGTGCCAGCAGCGCCTCAGGGAAAGGGTATGGCTACACCTTC; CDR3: CASSASGKGYGYTF
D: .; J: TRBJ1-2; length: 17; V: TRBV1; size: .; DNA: TGCACCAGCAGCCAAGCCCCCCCCGGGGGAAGGAACTATGGCTACACCTTC; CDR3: CTSSQAPPGGRNYGYTF
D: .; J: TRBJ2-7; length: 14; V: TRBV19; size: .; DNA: TGTGCCAGTAGTGGTCGAGACAGATACTACGAGCAGTACTTC; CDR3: CASSGRDRYYEQYF
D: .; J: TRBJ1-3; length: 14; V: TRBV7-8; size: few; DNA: TGTGCCAGCAGCTTAGTGGACAGTAGAAACACCATATATTTT; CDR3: CASSLVDSRNTIYF